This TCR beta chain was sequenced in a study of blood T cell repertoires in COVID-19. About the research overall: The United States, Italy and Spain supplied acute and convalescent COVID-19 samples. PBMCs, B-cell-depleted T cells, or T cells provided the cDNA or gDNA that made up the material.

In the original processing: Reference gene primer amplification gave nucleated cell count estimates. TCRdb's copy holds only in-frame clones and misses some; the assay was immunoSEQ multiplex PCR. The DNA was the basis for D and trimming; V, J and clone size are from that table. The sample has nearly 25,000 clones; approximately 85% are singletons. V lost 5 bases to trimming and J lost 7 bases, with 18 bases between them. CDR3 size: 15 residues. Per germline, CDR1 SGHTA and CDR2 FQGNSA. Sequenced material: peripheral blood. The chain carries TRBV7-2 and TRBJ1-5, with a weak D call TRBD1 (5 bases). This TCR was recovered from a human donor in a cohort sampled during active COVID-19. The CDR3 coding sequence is TGTGCCAGCAGCCCCGGGGGGGTCAGGGAACAGCCCCAGCATTTT. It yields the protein CASSPGGVREQPQHF.